The clone carrying this T cell receptor (beta chain) turned up a few times. The antigen is unknown. This CDR3 region has 14 residues. The germline gives CDR1 SGHRS, CDR2 YFSETQ. V trimming: 4 bases; J trimming: 1 base; junction bases outside the gene matches: 3. These data originate in a study of T cell responses to AZD1222 COVID-19 vaccine. The study, taken as a whole, reports: Spike-specific TCR breadth rose after two AZD1222 doses, and depth rose as well. Donors, mostly white British, included more females; clonal diversity was possibly underestimated.

Generated by immunoSEQ multiplex PCR, the TCRdb table keeps only in-frame clones and is missing some. The sample contains approximately 180,000 clones, roughly 88% of which appear only once. The starting material was peripheral blood, obtained on day 0 of AZD1222 vaccination. V gene TRBV5-1 combines with J gene TRBJ1-1, with 8 nucleotides matching TRBD1. The TCR originated in an adult in good health. The chain's CDR3 is CASSRDRTNTEAFF. CDR3 nucleotide sequence: TGCGCCAGCAGCCGGGACAGGACGAACACTGAAGCTTTCTTT.